These T cell receptor beta chains were read from a single sample in a study of technical replicates of blood from several donors. Method: immunoSEQ multiplex PCR; TCRdb's copy keeps in-frame clones and lacks some. The data show around 76,000 clones, about 89% seen once. Sequencing input: T cells isolated from PBMCs. The receptors come from a human donor in good health. Each CDR3 is given with its conserved first and last residue. A D gene is named only where the DNA matches it firmly. Not all rows give a size; the values are once, few, many and, for expanded clones, a class.

d_call | clone_size | j_call | v_call | cdr3_aa | cdr3_nt
TRBD1 | once | TRBJ1-2 | TRBV10-3 | CAISVGPGQGYGYTF | TGTGCCATCAGTGTCGGACCGGGACAGGGGTATGGCTACACCTTC
TRBD2 | . | TRBJ2-5 | TRBV5-1 | CASSLGTSGNQETQYF | TGCGCCAGCAGCTTGGGGACTAGCGGCAACCAAGAGACCCAGTACTTC
TRBD2 | . | TRBJ2-3 | TRBV5-1 | CASSSGAGMGTDTQYF | TGCGCCAGCAGCTCCGGAGCGGGAATGGGCACAGATACGCAGTATTTT
. | . | TRBJ2-7 | TRBV20-1 | CSARLVREQYF | TGCAGTGCTCGACTAGTCCGTGAGCAGTACTTC
TRBD2 | . | TRBJ2-4 | TRBV2 | CASSGGLAGGGAKNIQYF | TGTGCCAGCAGTGGGGGACTAGCGGGAGGGGGGGCCAAAAACATTCAGTACTTC
TRBD1 | . | TRBJ1-5 | TRBV7-8 | CASSLRGTGRNQPQHF | TGTGCCAGCAGCTTACGCGGGACAGGGCGGAATCAGCCCCAGCATTTT
. | . | TRBJ1-3 | TRBV7-9 | CATGFASGNTIYF | TGTGCCACCGGGTTTGCCTCTGGAAACACCATATATTTT
TRBD1 | . | TRBJ1-2 | TRBV6-5 | CASSPRTGGNYGYTF | TGTGCCAGCAGTCCACGGACAGGGGGTAACTATGGCTACACCTTC
. | once | TRBJ2-3 | TRBV14 | CASSQGRGRGTYSSDTQYF | TGTGCCAGCAGCCAAGGGAGGGGACGGGGTACCTATAGTTCGGATACGCAGTATTTT
. | . | TRBJ2-5 | TRBV7-9 | CASSPYQETQYF | TGTGCCAGCAGCCCCTACCAAGAGACCCAGTACTTC
TRBD1 | . | TRBJ2-5 | TRBV19 | CASSIVGTVDRVPETQYF | TGTGCCAGTAGTATAGTGGGAACGGTGGACAGGGTCCCAGAGACCCAGTACTTC
TRBD1 | . | TRBJ1-1 | TRBV2 | CASSMTGRNTEAFF | TGTGCCAGCAGTATGACAGGGAGGAACACTGAAGCTTTCTTT
TRBD1 | . | TRBJ2-5 | TRBV10-1 | CASSLDRGPQETQYF | TGCGCCAGCAGCTTAGACAGGGGGCCGCAAGAGACCCAGTACTTC
TRBD1 | . | TRBJ2-1 | TRBV5-1 | CASSPDREYNEQFF | TGCGCCAGCAGCCCGGACAGGGAATACAATGAGCAGTTCTTC
TRBD1 | . | TRBJ2-5 | TRBV5-1 | CASSRGQERETQYF | TGCGCCAGCAGCCGGGGACAGGAGAGGGAGACCCAGTACTTC
. | . | TRBJ1-2 | TRBV5-4 | CASSLNDKRYGYTF | TGTGCCAGCAGCTTGAATGACAAACGCTATGGCTACACCTTC
TRBD1 | . | TRBJ2-7 | TRBV5-8 | CASSLIRQGLLEQYF | TGTGCCAGCAGCTTGATTCGACAGGGGCTCCTCGAGCAGTACTTC
TRBD1 | . | TRBJ2-1 | TRBV4-1 | CASREWDRVMGEQFF | TGCGCCAGCAGGGAGTGGGACAGGGTTATGGGTGAGCAGTTCTTC
TRBD2 | once | TRBJ2-1 | TRBV10-1 | CASSERLAGRNEQFF | TGCGCCAGCAGTGAGCGCCTAGCGGGGCGCAATGAGCAGTTCTTC
. | . | TRBJ1-5 | TRBV5-8 | CASGEGEWVNQPQHF | TGTGCCAGCGGCGAGGGGGAGTGGGTGAATCAGCCCCAGCATTTT
. | . | TRBJ1-2 | TRBV19 | CASSIKVRGEDGYTF | TGTGCCAGTAGTATAAAGGTTCGGGGGGAGGATGGCTACACCTTC
. | . | TRBJ2-2 | TRBV7-9 | CASSLQGIGELFF | TGTGCCAGCAGCCTACAGGGCATCGGGGAGCTGTTTTTT
. | . | TRBJ2-7 | TRBV6-5 | CASSMTRYGQYF | TGTGCCAGCAGCATGACACGCTACGGGCAGTACTTC
TRBD1 | . | TRBJ2-1 | TRBV28 | CASSSTGGREQFF | TGTGCCAGCAGCAGCACAGGGGGAAGGGAGCAGTTCTTC
. | . | TRBJ1-1 | TRBV2 | CARRFAGAEAFF | TGTGCCCGCCGATTTGCCGGGGCTGAAGCTTTCTTT